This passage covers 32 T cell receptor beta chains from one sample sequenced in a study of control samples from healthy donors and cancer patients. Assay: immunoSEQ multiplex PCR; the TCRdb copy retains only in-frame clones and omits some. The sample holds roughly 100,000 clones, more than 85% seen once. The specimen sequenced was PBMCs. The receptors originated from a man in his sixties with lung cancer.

CDR3 sequence: CASSQLGQGRANEKLFF. CDR3 in DNA: TGTGCCAGCAGCCAACTCGGACAGGGTCGGGCTAATGAAAAACTGTTTTTT. This rearrangement joins TRBV14 to TRBJ1-4, with 8 bases lining up with TRBD1. The CDR3 loop spans 17 amino acids. V shed 2 bases and J 3 bases; nucleotides not matched to a gene: 8. Germline V gives CDR1 SGHDN, CDR2 FVKESK.

The CDR3 protein is CASSRTDAMGTEAFF. Written as DNA, the CDR3 is TGCGCCAGCAGCCGGACAGACGCCATGGGCACTGAAGCTTTCTTT. The chain carries TRBV10-1 and TRBJ1-1; possibly TRBD1 for D (6 bases). V shed 6 bases and J shed 4 bases, with 18 bases lying between them. The CDR3 sequence is 15 residues long. CDR1 and CDR2 from the germline V gene are WNHNN and SYGVQD (reference sequence).

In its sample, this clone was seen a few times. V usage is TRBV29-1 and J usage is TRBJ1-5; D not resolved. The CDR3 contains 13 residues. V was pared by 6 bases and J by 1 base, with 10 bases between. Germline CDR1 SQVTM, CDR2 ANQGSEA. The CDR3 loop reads CSVVVSSNQPQHF. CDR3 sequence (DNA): TGCAGCGTGGTTGTCAGCAGCAATCAGCCCCAGCATTTT.

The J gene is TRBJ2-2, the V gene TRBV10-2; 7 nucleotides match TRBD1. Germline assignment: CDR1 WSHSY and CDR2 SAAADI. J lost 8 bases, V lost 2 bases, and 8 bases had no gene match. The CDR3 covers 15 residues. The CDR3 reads CASSEPRQGWGELFF. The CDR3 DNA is TGCGCCAGCAGTGAGCCAAGACAGGGTTGGGGGGAGCTGTTTTTT.

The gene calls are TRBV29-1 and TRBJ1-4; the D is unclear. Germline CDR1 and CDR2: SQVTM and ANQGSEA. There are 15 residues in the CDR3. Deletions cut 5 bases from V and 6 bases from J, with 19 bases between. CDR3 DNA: TGCAGCGTTCAATTGACCCTTAACGGGGATGAAAAACTGTTTTTT. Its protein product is CSVQLTLNGDEKLFF.

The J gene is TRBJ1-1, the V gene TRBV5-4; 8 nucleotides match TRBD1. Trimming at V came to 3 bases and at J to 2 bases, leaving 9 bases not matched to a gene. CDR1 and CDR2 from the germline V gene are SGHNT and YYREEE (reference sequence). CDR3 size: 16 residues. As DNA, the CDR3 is TGTGCCAGCAGCTCCGGGACAGGCGGCCCAAACACTGAAGCTTTCTTT. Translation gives CASSSGTGGPNTEAFF.

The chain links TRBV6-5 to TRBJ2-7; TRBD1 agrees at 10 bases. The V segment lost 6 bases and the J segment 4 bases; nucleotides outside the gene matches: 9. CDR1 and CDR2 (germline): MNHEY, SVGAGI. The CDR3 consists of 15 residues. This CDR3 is CASSRLGQGVYEQYF. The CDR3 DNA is TGTGCCAGCAGCCGACTCGGACAGGGGGTTTACGAGCAGTACTTC.

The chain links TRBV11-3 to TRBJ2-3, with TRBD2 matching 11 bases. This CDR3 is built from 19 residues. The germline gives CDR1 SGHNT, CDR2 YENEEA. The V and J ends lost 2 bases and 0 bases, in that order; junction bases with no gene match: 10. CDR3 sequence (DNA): TGTGCCAGCAGCTTAACGGCGGTAGCGGGGGGGCGGAGCACAGATACGCAGTATTTT. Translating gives CASSLTAVAGGRSTDTQYF.

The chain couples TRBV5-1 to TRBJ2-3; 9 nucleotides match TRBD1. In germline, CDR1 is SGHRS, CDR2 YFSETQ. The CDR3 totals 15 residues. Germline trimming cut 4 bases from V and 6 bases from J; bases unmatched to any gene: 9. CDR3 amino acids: CASSPLTGGLDTQYF. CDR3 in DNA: TGCGCCAGCAGCCCGCTGACAGGGGGATTGGATACGCAGTATTTT.

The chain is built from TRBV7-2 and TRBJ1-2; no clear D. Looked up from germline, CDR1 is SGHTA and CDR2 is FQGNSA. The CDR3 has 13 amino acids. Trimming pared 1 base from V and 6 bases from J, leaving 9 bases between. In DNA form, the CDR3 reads TGTGCCAGCAGCTTAGGGACCTGGAATGGCTACACCTTC. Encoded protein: CASSLGTWNGYTF.

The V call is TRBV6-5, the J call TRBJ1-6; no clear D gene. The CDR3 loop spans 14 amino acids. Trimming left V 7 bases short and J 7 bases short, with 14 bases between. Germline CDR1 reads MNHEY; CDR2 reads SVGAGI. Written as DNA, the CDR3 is TGTGCCAGCACAATACCAGTTTCAAATTCACCCCTCCACTTT. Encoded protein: CASTIPVSNSPLHF.

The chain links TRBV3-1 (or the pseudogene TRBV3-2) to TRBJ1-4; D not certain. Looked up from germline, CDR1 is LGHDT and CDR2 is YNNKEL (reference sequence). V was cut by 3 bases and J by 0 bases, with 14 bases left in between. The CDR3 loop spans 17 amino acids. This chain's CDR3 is CASSHAPGGATNEKLFF. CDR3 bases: TGTGCCAGCAGCCACGCCCCGGGTGGAGCAACTAATGAAAAACTGTTTTTT.

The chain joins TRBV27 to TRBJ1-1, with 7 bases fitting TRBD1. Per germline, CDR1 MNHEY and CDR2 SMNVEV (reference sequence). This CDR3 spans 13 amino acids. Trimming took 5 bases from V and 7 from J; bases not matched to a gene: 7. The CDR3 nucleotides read TGTGCCAGCAGTGCGACAGGGAGGTTTGAAGCTTTCTTT. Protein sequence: CASSATGRFEAFF.

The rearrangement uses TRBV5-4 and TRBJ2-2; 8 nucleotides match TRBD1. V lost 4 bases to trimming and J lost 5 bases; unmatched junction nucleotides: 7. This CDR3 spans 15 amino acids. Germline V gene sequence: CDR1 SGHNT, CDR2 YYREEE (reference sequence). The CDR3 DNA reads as TGTGCCAGCAGCGTGGACAGGGTGGGAACCGGGGAGCTGTTTTTT. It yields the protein CASSVDRVGTGELFF.

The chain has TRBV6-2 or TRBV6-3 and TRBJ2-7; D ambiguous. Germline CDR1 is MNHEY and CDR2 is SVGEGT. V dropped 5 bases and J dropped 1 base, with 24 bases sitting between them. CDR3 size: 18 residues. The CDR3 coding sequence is TGTGCCAGCAGTCCAAATACCCTACAGAGAATCCATTCCTACGAGCAGTACGTC. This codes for CASSPNTLQRIHSYEQYV.

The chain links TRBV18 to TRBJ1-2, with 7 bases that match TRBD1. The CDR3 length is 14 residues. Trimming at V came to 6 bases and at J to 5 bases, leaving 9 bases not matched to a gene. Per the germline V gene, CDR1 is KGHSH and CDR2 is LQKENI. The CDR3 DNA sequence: TGTGCCAGCTCTCCTACAGGGGTTTTATATGGCTACACCTTC. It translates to CASSPTGVLYGYTF.

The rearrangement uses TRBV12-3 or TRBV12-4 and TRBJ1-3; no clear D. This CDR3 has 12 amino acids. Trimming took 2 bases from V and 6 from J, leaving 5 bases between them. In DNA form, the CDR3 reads TGTGCCAGCAGTTTATTCTCAAACACCATATATTTT. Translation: CASSLFSNTIYF.

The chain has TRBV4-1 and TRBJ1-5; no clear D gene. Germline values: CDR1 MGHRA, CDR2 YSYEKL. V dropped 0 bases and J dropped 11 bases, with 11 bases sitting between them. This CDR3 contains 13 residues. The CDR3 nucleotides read TGCGCCAGCAGCCAAGACGAATGGGGAGCCCAGCATTTT. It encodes CASSQDEWGAQHF.

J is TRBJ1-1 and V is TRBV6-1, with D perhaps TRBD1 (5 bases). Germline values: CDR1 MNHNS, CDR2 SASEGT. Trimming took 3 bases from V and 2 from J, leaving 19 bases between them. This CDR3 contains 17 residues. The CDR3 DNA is TGTGCCAGCAGTGATTGGGGGGAATTCGACACCAACACTGAAGCTTTCTTT. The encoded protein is CASSDWGEFDTNTEAFF.

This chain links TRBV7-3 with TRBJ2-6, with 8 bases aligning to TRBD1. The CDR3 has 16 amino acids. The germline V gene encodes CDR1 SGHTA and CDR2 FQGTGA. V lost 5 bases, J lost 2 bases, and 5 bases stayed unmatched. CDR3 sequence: CASSLQGAAGANVLTF. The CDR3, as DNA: TGTGCCAGCAGCCTTCAGGGGGCGGCTGGGGCCAACGTCCTGACTTTC. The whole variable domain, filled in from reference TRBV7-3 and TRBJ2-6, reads GAGVSQTPSNKVTEKGKYVELRCDPISGHTALYWYRQSLGQGPEFLIYFQGTGAADDSGLPNDRFFAVRPEGSVSTLKIQRTERGDSAVYLCASSLQGAAGANVLTFGAGSRLTVL.

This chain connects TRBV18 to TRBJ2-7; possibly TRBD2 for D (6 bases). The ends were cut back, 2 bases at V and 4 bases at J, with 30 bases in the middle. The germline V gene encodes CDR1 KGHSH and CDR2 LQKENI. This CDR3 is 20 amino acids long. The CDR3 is CASSPKPGADSTLSPYEQYV. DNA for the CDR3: TGTGCCAGCTCACCAAAACCGGGAGCGGATAGCACTCTCTCCCCTTACGAGCAGTACGTC.

The chain's CDR3 is CATSARRDTQYF. CDR3 coding DNA: TGTGCCACCAGTGCCCGGAGAGATACGCAGTATTTT. J is TRBJ2-3 and V is TRBV24-1, with D hard to call. V was trimmed by 5 bases and J by 5 bases, leaving 7 bases between them. The CDR3 is 12 amino acids. Germline V lookup: CDR1 KGHDR, CDR2 SFDVKD.

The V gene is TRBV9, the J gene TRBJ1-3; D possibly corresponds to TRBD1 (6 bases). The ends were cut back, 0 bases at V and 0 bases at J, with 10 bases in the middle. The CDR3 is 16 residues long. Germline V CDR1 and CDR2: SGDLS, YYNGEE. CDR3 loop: CASSVDLDSSGNTIYF. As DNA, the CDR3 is TGTGCCAGCAGCGTAGATCTGGACAGCTCTGGAAACACCATATATTTT.

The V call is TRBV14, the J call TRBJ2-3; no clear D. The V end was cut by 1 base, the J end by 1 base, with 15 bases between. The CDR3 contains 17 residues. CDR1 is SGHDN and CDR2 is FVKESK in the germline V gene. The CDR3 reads CASSQGAAKLGTDTQYF. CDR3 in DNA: TGTGCCAGCAGCCAAGGGGCAGCTAAGCTAGGCACAGATACGCAGTATTTT.

The DNA of the CDR3 is TGTGCCAGCTCACAGCAGGCAGGGAACACTGAAGCTTTCTTT. It encodes CASSQQAGNTEAFF. The gene calls are TRBV18 and TRBJ1-1; D gene ambiguous. The length of the CDR3 is 14 residues. Germline assignment: CDR1 KGHSH and CDR2 LQKENI. Deletions cut 4 bases from V and 1 base from J, with 10 bases between.

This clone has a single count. DNA of the CDR3: TGTGCCAGCAGCGCAGCCGGGACAGAGAATTCACCCCTCCACTTT. This gives the protein CASSAAGTENSPLHF. J is TRBJ1-6 and V is TRBV9; 7 bases match TRBD1. The CDR3 loop spans 15 amino acids. J lost 7 bases, V lost 3 bases, and 7 bases had no gene match. CDR1 and CDR2 from the germline V gene are SGDLS and YYNGEE.

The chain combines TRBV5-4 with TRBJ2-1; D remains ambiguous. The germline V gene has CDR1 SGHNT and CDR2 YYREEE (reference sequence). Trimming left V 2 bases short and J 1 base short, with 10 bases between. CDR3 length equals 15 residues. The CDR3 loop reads CASSLTEASYNEQFF. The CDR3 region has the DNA TGTGCCAGCAGCTTAACAGAGGCTTCCTACAATGAGCAGTTCTTC.

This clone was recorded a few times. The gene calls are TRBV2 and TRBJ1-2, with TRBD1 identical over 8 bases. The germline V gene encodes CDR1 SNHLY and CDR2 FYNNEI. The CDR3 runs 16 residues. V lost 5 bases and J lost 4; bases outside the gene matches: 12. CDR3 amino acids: CASSLDREASGYGYTF. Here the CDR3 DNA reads TGTGCCAGCAGTTTGGACAGGGAAGCCTCGGGCTATGGCTACACCTTC.

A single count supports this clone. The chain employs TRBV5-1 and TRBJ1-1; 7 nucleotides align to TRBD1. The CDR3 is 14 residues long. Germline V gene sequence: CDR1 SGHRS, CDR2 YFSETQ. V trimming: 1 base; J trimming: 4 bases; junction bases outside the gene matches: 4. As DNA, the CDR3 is TGCGCCAGCAGCTTGCAGGGGGGGACCACTGAAGCTTTCTTT. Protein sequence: CASSLQGGTTEAFF.

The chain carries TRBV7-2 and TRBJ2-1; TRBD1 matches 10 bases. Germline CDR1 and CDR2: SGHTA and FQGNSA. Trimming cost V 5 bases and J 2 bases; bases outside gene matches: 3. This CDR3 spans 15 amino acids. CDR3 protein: CASSRDRGPYNEQFF. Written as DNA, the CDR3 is TGTGCCAGCAGCCGGGACAGGGGACCCTACAATGAGCAGTTCTTC. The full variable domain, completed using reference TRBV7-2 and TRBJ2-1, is GAGVSQSPSNKVTEKGKDVELRCDPISGHTALYWYRQSLGQGLEFLIYFQGNSAPDKSGLPSDRFSAERTGGSVSTLTIQRTQQEDSAVYLCASSRDRGPYNEQFFGPGTRLTVL.

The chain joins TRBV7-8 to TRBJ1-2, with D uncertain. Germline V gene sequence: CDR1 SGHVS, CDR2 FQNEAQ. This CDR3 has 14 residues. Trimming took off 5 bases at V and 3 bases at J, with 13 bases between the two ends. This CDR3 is CASSQRGFDYGYTF. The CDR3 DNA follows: TGTGCCAGCAGCCAACGGGGATTTGACTATGGCTACACCTTC.

DNA of the CDR3: TGTGCCAGCAGCTTAGGGTTTCAGGAAAAACTGTTTTTT. The encoded protein is CASSLGFQEKLFF. The V call is TRBV7-2, the J call TRBJ1-4; D call uncertain. Germline values: CDR1 SGHTA, CDR2 FQGNSA. Trimming left V 1 base short and J 8 bases short, with 8 bases between. This CDR3 is built from 13 residues.